This T cell receptor (beta chain) was captured in a study of T cell responses to AZD1222 COVID-19 vaccine. Findings and limits, study-wide: Nearly half of spike-specific TCRs reportedly target unmutated variant regions.

Using immunoSEQ multiplex PCR, the repertoire was profiled, and TCRdb retains in-frame clones only, with some absent. Altogether more than 95,000 clones are present, roughly 91% being singletons, with the ten largest covering 4% to 5.5%. The germline V gene has CDR1 LGHNT and CDR2 FRNRAP. The CDR3 is 17 amino acids. Unmatched junction bases numbered 5, after V lost 1 base and J lost 2 bases. Notes on this clone: Antigen: not known.

V gene TRBV12-5 combines with J gene TRBJ2-2; 9 positions match TRBD2. Sequences were derived from peripheral blood, sampled on day 0 of MenACWY control vaccination. This clonotype originated in an adult in good health. DNA of the CDR3: TGTGCTAGTGGTTTGGCGCGGACTAGCGTAAACACCGGGGAGCTGTTTTTT. Its protein product is CASGLARTSVNTGELFF.